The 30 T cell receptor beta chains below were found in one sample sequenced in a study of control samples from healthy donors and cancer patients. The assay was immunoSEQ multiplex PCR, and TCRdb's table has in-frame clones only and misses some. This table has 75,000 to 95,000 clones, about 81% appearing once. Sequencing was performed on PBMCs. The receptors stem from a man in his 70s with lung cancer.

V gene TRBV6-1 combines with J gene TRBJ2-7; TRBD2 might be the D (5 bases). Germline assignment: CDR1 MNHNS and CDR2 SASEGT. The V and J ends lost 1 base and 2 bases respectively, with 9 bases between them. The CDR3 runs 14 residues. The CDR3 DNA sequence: TGTGCCAGCAGTGAAGGAGGGATGGCCTACGAGCAGTACTTC. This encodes CASSEGGMAYEQYF.

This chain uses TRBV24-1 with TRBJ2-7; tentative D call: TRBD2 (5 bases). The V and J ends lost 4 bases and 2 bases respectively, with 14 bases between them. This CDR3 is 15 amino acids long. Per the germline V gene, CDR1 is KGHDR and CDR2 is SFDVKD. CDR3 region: CATSDGLKVPYEQYF. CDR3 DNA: TGTGCCACCAGTGACGGACTTAAAGTCCCCTACGAGCAGTACTTC.

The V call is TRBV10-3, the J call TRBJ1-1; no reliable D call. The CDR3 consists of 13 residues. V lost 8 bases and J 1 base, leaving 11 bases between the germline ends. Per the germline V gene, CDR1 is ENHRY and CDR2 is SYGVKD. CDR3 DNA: TGTGCCATCTCGGCTGGCAAGAACACTGAAGCTTTCTTT. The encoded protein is CAISAGKNTEAFF.

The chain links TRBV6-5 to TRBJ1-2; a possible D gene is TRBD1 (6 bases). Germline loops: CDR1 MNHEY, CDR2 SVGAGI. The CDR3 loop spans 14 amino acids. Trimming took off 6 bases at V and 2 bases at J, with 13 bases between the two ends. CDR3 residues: CASSPDSRNYGYTF. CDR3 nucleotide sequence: TGTGCCAGCAGCCCGGACAGCCGGAACTATGGCTACACCTTC.

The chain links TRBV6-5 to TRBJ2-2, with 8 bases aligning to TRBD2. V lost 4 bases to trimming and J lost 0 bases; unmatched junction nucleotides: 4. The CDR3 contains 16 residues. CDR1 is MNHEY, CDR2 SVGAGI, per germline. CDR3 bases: TGTGCCAGCAGTTCTAGCGGGCCAGCGAACACCGGGGAGCTGTTTTTT. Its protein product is CASSSSGPANTGELFF.

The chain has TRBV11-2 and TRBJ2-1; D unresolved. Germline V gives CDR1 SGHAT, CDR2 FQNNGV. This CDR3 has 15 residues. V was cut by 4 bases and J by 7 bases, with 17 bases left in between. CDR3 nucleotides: TGTGCCAGCAGCTCCGCGGTCCTCCTATCGAATGAGCAGTTCTTC. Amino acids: CASSSAVLLSNEQFF.

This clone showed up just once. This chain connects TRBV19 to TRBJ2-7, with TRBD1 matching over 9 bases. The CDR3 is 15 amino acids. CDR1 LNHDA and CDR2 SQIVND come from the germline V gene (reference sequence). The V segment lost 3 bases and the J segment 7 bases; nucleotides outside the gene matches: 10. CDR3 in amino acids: CASSIAGQGGFEQYF. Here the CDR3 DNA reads TGTGCCAGTAGTATCGCGGGACAGGGTGGTTTTGAGCAGTACTTC.

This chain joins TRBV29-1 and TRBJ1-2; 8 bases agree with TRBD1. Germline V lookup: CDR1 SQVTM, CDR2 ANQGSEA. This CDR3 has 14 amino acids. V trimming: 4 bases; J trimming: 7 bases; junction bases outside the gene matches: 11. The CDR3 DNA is TGCAGCGTTGCCCCCAGGGGGCCCCTAGGTGGCTACACCTTC. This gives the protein CSVAPRGPLGGYTF.

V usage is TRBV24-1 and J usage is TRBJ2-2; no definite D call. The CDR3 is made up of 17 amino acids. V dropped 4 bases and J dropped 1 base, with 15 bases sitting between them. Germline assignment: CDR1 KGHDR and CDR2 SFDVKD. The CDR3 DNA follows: TGTGCCACCAGTGACCCCGTGTGGGGTCAGAACACCGGGGAGCTGTTTTTT. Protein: CATSDPVWGQNTGELFF.

The CDR3 is CASSRTAGTDTQYF. The CDR3 DNA reads TGCGCCAGCAGTAGAACGGCTGGCACAGATACGCAGTATTTT. The chain couples TRBV10-2 to TRBJ2-3; D ambiguous. V lost 5 bases, J lost 1 base, and 10 bases lay in between. CDR3 length equals 14 residues. CDR1 is WSHSY and CDR2 is SAAADI in the germline V gene.

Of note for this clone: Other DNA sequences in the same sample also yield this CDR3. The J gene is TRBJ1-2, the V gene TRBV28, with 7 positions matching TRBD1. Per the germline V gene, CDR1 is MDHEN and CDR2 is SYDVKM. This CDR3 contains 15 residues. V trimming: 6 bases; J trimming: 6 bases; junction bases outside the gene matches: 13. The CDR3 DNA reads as TGTGCCAGCAGGAGGGGGCGGGGAGGTTGGGATGGCTACACCTTC. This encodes CASRRGRGGWDGYTF.

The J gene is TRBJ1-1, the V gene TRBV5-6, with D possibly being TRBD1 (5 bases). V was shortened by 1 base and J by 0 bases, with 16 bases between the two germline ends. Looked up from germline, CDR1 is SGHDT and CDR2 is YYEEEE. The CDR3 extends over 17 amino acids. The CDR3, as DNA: TGTGCCAGCAGCTTGAGAAAATCGGGGCCCATGAACACTGAAGCTTTCTTT. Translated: CASSLRKSGPMNTEAFF.

Written as DNA, the CDR3 is TGTGCCAGTAGTATTAACAGGATGAGTGAAAAACTGTTTTTT. This translates into CASSINRMSEKLFF. This chain uses TRBV19 with TRBJ1-4, with D possibly being TRBD1 (5 bases). Germline V gene sequence: CDR1 LNHDA, CDR2 SQIVND (reference sequence). CDR3 size: 14 residues. V was clipped by 3 bases and J by 7 bases, with 12 bases between them.

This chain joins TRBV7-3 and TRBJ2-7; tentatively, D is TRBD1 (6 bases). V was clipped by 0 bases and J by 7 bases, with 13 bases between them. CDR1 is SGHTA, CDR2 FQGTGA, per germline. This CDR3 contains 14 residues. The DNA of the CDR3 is TGTGCCAGCAGCTTAACTCCAGGGGTGGAAGAGCAGTACTTC. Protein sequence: CASSLTPGVEEQYF.

The CDR3 DNA reads TGTGCCAGCACCCGGGTTGGTGAGAACACTGAAGCTTTCTTT. It translates to CASTRVGENTEAFF. The chain joins TRBV6-5 to TRBJ1-1; D remains unclear. The CDR3 runs 14 residues. From germline, CDR1 is MNHEY and CDR2 SVGAGI. The germline V and J ends were trimmed by 7 bases and 1 base, with 13 bases remaining between them.

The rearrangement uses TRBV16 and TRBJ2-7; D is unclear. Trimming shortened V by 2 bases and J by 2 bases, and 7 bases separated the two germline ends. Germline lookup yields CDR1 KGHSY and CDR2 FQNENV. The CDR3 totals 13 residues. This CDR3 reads CASSQTATYEQYF. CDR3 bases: TGTGCCAGCAGCCAAACAGCGACCTACGAGCAGTACTTC.

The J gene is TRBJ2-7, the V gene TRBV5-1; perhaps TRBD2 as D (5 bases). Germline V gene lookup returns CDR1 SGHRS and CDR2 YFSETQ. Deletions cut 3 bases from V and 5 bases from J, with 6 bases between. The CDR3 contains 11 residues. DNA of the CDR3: TGCGCCAGCAGCTCGGAGGACGAGCAGTACTTC. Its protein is CASSSEDEQYF.

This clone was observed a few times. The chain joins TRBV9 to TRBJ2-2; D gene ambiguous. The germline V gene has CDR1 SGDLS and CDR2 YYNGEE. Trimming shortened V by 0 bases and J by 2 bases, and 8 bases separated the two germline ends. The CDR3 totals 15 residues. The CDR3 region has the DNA TGTGCCAGCAGCGTAGGCCAGACTAACACCGGGGAGCTGTTTTTT. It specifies CASSVGQTNTGELFF.

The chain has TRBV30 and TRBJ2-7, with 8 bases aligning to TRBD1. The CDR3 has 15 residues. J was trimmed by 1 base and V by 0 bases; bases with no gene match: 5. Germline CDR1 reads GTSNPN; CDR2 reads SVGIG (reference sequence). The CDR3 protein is CAWSVRQGRSYEQYF. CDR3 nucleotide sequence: TGTGCCTGGAGTGTACGACAGGGGAGATCCTACGAGCAGTACTTC.

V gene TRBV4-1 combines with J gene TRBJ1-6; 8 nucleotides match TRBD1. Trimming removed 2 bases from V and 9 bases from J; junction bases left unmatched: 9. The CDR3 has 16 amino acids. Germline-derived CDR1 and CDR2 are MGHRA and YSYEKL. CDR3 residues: CASSQYRGTGTSPLHF. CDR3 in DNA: TGCGCCAGCAGCCAATACAGGGGGACGGGAACTTCACCCCTCCACTTT.

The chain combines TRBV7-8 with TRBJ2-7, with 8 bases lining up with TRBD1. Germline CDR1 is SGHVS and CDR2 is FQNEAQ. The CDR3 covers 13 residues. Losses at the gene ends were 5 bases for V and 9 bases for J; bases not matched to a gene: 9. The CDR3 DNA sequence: TGTGCCAGCAGCCCGACGGGACAGGACGCGCAGTACTTC. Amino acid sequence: CASSPTGQDAQYF.

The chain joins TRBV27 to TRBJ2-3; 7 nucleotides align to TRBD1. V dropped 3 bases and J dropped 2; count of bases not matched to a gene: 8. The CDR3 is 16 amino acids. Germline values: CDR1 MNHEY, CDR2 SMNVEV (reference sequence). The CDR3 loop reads CASSFWGQRHTDTQYF. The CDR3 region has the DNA TGTGCCAGCAGTTTCTGGGGACAGCGTCACACAGATACGCAGTATTTT.

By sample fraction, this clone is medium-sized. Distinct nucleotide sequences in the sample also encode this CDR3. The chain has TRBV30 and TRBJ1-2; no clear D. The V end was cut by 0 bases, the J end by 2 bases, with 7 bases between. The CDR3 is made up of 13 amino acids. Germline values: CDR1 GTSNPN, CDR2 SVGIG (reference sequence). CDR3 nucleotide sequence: TGTGCCTGGAGTGTACGAGCGAACTATGGCTACACCTTC. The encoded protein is CAWSVRANYGYTF.

CDR3 region: CASSRSGNEQFF. The DNA for the CDR3 is TGTGCCAGCAGCCGCAGTGGTAATGAGCAGTTCTTC. The V and J genes are TRBV11-2 and TRBJ2-1; D ambiguous. CDR1 SGHAT and CDR2 FQNNGV come from the germline V gene. The CDR3 has 12 residues. V was cut by 5 bases and J by 7 bases, with 9 bases left in between.

This chain's CDR3 is CAWKRGQNSPLHF. As DNA, the CDR3 is TGTGCCTGGAAGAGGGGCCAGAATTCACCCCTCCACTTT. V gene TRBV30 combines with J gene TRBJ1-6; D is perhaps TRBD1 (5 bases). The V and J ends lost 4 bases and 7 bases respectively, with 11 bases between them. The CDR3 length is 13 residues. The germline V gene encodes CDR1 GTSNPN and CDR2 SVGIG (reference sequence).

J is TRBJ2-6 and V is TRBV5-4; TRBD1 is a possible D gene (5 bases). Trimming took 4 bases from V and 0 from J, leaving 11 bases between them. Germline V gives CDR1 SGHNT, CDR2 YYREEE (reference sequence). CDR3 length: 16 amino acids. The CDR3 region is CASSVDSNSGANVLTF. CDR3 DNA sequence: TGTGCCAGCAGCGTCGACAGCAACTCTGGGGCCAACGTCCTGACTTTC.

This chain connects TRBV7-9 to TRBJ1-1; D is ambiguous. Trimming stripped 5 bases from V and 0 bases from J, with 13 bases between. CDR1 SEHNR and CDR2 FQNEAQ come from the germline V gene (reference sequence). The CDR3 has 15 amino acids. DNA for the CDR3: TGTGCCAGCAGCCCTCCAAGACTGGTGAACACTGAAGCTTTCTTT. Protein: CASSPPRLVNTEAFF. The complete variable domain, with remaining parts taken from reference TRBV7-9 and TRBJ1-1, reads DTGVSQNPRHKITKRGQNVTFRCDPISEHNRLYWYRQTLGQGPEFLTYFQNEAQLEKSRLLSDRFSAERPKGSFSTLEIQRTEQGDSAMYLCASSPPRLVNTEAFFGQGTRLTVV.

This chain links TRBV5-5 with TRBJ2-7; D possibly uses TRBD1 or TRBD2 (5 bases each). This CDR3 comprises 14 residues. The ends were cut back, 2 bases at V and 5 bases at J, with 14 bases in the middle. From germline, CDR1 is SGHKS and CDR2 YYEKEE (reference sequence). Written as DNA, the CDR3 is TGTGCCAGCAGCTTTGGGACCTCAAATAACGAGCAGTACTTC. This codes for CASSFGTSNNEQYF.

The CDR3 is CASRPQGATEAFF. The CDR3 DNA follows: TGTGCCAGCAGACCACAGGGGGCCACTGAAGCTTTCTTT. The chain has TRBV2 and TRBJ1-1; 9 bases align to TRBD1. Germline V gives CDR1 SNHLY, CDR2 FYNNEI. This CDR3 is built from 13 residues. V shed 6 bases and J 4 bases; nucleotides not matched to a gene: 3.

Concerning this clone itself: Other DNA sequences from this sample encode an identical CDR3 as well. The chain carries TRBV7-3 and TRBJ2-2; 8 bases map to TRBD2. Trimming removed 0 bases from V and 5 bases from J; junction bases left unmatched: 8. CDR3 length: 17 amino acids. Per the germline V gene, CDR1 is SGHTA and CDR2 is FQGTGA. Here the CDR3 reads CASSLTGGGRPTGELFF. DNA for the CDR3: TGTGCCAGCAGCTTAACGGGCGGGGGGAGACCGACCGGGGAGCTGTTTTTT. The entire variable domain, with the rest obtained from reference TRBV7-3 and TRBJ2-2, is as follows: GAGVSQTPSNKVTEKGKYVELRCDPISGHTALYWYRQSLGQGPEFLIYFQGTGAADDSGLPNDRFFAVRPEGSVSTLKIQRTERGDSAVYLCASSLTGGGRPTGELFFGEGSRLTVL.